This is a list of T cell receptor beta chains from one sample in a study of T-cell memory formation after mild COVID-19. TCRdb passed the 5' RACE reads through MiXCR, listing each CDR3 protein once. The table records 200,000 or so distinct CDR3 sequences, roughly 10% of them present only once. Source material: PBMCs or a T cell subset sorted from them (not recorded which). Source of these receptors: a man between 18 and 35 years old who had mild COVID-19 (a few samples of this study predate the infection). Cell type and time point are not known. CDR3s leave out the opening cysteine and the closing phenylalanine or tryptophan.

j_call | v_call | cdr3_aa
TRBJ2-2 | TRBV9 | ASSVDPAGELF
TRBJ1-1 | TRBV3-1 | ASSQEAQRAF
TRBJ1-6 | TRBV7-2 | ASSLVAQTNSPLH
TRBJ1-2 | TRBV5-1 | ASTGGDRVDYGYT
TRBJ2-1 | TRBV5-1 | ASSLEAGTYNEQF
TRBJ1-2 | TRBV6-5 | ASSLTGIYGYT
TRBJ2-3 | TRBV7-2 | ASSSEPGLHTDTQY
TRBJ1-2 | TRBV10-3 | AISESAEVYGYT
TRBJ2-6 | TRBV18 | ASSPLGRSFSGANVLT
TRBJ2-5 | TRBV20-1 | SARSGGRETQY
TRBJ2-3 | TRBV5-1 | ASSRDRPSTDTQY
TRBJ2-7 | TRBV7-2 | AIRTGAYEQY
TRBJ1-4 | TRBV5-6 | ASSLAPRADSNEKLF
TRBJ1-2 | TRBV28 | ASSPSPPPRGRGYT
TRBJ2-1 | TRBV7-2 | ASSLEQSRVLAPNEQF
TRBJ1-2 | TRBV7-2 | ASSLESVGYGYT
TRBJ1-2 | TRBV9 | ASSVLGQGGYGYT
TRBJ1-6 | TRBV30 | AWSVQDGSPLH
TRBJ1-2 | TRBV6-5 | ASSRDRMGYGYT
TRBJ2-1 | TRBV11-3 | ASSRGDNEQF
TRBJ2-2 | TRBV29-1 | SVGPPEAGELF
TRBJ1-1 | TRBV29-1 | SGALGQLEAF
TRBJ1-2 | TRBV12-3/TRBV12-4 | ASSYDLGATNYGYT
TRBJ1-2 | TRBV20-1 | SAVRDVYGYT
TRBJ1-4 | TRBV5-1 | ASTGDGRQGLGKLF
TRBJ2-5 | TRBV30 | AWGAGGTQETQY
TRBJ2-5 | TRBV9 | ASSAPPSGGQYKGETQY
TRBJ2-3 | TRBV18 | ASSPLAGDPDTQY
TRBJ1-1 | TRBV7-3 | ASKRRQTDTEAF
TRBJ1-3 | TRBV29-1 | SVVTSSGNTIY
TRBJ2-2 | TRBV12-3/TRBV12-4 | ASSPEPRVRTGELF
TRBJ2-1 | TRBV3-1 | ASSQNGASGVNEQF
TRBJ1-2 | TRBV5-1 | ASSLGGTGFNYGYT
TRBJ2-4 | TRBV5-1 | ASSLVAFGGRKNIQY
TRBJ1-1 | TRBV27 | ASSLSGGTTEAF
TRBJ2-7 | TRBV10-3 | ATRATLSYEQY
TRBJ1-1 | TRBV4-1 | ASSQGLLNTEAF
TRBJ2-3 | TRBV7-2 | ASSLVSGFRDTQY
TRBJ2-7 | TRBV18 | ASSLGQGAAYEQY
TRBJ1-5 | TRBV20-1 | SVLTGKTINQPQH
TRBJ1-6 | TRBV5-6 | ASSRRNSPLH
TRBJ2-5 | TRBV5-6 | ASRTGGTHSQETQY
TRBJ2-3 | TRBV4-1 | ASSHPARGADTQY
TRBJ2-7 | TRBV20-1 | SARQGGRGEQY
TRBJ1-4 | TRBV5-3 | ARSYLDRTNEKLF
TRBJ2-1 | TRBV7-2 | ASSFRDRGVEQF
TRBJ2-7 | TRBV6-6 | ASSHPERGLREQY
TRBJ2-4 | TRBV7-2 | ASSSPASGGFGVQY
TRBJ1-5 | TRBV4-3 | ASSQDRGLNQPQH